These 4 T cell receptor beta chains came from one sample sequenced in a study of shared clonotypes between healthy human individuals. Profiled with immunoSEQ multiplex PCR; TCRdb holds only in-frame clones, not every one. The sample yields about half a million clones, roughly 85% seen once. What was sequenced was PBMCs. These receptor sequences come from a woman in her forties in good health. Some clones in this sample may be carry-over from other donors' samples.

This chain uses TRBV28 with TRBJ2-7; 12 bases align to TRBD2. V lost 6 bases and J lost 3; bases outside the gene matches: 3. Germline V gives CDR1 MDHEN, CDR2 SYDVKM. This CDR3 has 14 residues. The CDR3 DNA reads TGTGCCAGCAGACCGGGACTAGCGGGCTACGAGCAGTACTTC. Residues: CASRPGLAGYEQYF.

The chain combines TRBV7-2 with TRBJ1-3, with a tentative D call TRBD1 (5 bases). CDR1 and CDR2 (germline): SGHTA, FQGNSA. V lost 3 bases and J 7 bases, leaving 13 bases between the germline ends. This CDR3 has 14 residues. The CDR3 here is CASSLRQPSNTIYF. The CDR3 nucleotides read TGTGCCAGCAGCTTGAGACAGCCATCTAACACCATATATTTT.

This clone was counted between two and nine times. J is TRBJ2-7 and V is TRBV6-6, with a weak D call TRBD2 (6 bases). Trimming took 5 bases from V and 3 from J, leaving 14 bases between them. The V gene's germline CDR1 is MNHNY and CDR2 SVGAGI (reference sequence). The length of the CDR3 is 14 residues. CDR3: CASSQMEGVYEQYF. The CDR3 DNA follows: TGTGCCAGCAGTCAAATGGAGGGAGTCTACGAGCAGTACTTC.

This sequence joins TRBV5-6 and TRBJ2-7; unclear D gene. The germline V gene encodes CDR1 SGHDT and CDR2 YYEEEE. This CDR3 contains 13 residues. V shed 0 bases and J shed 3 bases, with 7 bases lying between them. The CDR3 spells CASSLEHGYEQYF. The CDR3, as DNA: TGTGCCAGCAGCTTGGAACACGGCTACGAGCAGTACTTC.